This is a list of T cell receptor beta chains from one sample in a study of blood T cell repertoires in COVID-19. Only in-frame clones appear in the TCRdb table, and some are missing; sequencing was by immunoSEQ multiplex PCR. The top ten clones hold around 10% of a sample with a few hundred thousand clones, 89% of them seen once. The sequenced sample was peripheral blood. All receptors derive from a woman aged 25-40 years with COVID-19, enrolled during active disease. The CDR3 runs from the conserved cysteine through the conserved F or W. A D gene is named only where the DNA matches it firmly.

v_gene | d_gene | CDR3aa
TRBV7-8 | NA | CASSPTRPPGHREQFF
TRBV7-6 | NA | CASSSGQFYGYTF
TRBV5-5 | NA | CASCPGGAPYQETQYF
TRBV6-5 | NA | CASETGPGPGYGYTF
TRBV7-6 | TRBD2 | CASSGTSGGALETQYF
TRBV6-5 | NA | CASSYMTGGNGELFF
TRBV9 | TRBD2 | CASSVAGGITYNEQFF
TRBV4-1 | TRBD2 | CASSRAGLAVLGNEQFF
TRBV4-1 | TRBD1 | CASRRGQSTEAFF
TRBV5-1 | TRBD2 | CASTIAGGLVEQYF
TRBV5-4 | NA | CASSWEEGTIYF
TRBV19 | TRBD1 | CASSWTGRSGNTIYF